A selection of T cell receptor beta chains follows, all from one sample in a study of blood T cell repertoires in COVID-19. Sequencing used immunoSEQ multiplex PCR; TCRdb keeps in-frame clones, though not all of them. The sample includes some 250,000 clones, roughly 88% seen only once; the top ten take 2.3%. Sequencing was carried out using PBMCs or T cells enriched from blood (not recorded which). The receptor set was obtained from a woman aged 40 to 49 with acute COVID-19. Both conserved end residues are part of each CDR3. A D gene is named only where the DNA matches it firmly. Only some rows state a clone size, as once, few, many or a class for expanded clones.

.	TRBV27	TRBJ2-1	.	TGTGCCAGCAGTCCGGGTGGAATACAGGACAGAAGCTCCTACAATGAGCAGTTCTTC	CASSPGGIQDRSSYNEQFF
TRBD1	TRBV28	TRBJ1-6	.	TGTGCCAGTTACCGGGACAGTAATTCACCCCTCCACTTT	CASYRDSNSPLHF
.	TRBV6-5	TRBJ1-1	.	TGTGCCAGCCCCGACAGGAACACTGAAGCTTTCTTT	CASPDRNTEAFF
TRBD1	TRBV18	TRBJ2-7	.	TGTGCCAGCTCACCCACAGGGGGTAACGACGAGCAGTACTTC	CASSPTGGNDEQYF
TRBD2	TRBV7-3	TRBJ2-3	.	TGTGCCAGCGGTAGCGGGAGGGGAGGGACAGATACGCAGTATTTT	CASGSGRGGTDTQYF
.	TRBV15	TRBJ1-5	.	TGTGCCACCAGCAGCAACAACAGAAGCAATCAGCCCCAGCATTTT	CATSSNNRSNQPQHF
.	TRBV28	TRBJ1-4	.	TGTGCCAGCAGTTTATCCGGGATGAAAGTGACAAGGAGTAATGAAAAACTGTTTTTT	CASSLSGMKVTRSNEKLFF
.	TRBV24-1	TRBJ2-2	.	TGTGCCACCAGTGACCACATAAGGACAGTAAACACCGGGGAGCTGTTTTTT	CATSDHIRTVNTGELFF
TRBD1	TRBV28	TRBJ2-5	.	TGTGCCAGCAGCAGGGGGCAAGAGACCCAGTACTTC	CASSRGQETQYF
.	TRBV11-1	TRBJ2-5	.	TGTGCCAGCAGCTTAGGCCTAGAAGAGACCCAGTACTTC	CASSLGLEETQYF
.	TRBV7-9	TRBJ2-5	.	TGTGCCAGCAGCTTTGGTGAAACTAAGGTAGAGACCCAGTACTTC	CASSFGETKVETQYF
TRBD1	TRBV30	TRBJ2-5	once	TGTGCCTGCACAGGACAGGGACAAGAGACCCAGTACTTC	CACTGQGQETQYF
.	TRBV11-2	TRBJ2-5	.	TGTGCCAGCAGTCCCACTGGGGGCGGAGAGACCCAGTACTTC	CASSPTGGGETQYF
TRBD2	TRBV11-2	TRBJ2-7	.	TGTGCCAGCAGCTCAAGCGGGGGGGCCGGATGGGAGCAGTACTTC	CASSSSGGAGWEQYF
TRBD2	TRBV5-6	TRBJ2-1	.	TGTGCCAGCAGCGCCAGGACTAGCGGGAGGAACAATGAGCAGTTCTTC	CASSARTSGRNNEQFF
.	TRBV5-6	TRBJ1-5	.	TGTGCCAGCAGCTTGAAGACAGGACGTAATCAGCCCCAGCATTTT	CASSLKTGRNQPQHF
.	TRBV5-6	TRBJ1-6	.	TGTGCCAGCAGCCGGGAGGCAGCCAGAAATTCCCTCCACTTT	CASSREAARNSLHF
.	TRBV6-6	TRBJ2-1	.	TGTGCCAGCAGTTACTCGAGGGAGTCTGAGCAGTTCTTC	CASSYSRESEQFF
.	TRBV24-1	TRBJ2-5	.	TGTGCCACCAGTCCGGGTGGGGAGACCCAGTACTTC	CATSPGGETQYF
TRBD2	TRBV5-1	TRBJ2-7	.	TGCGCCAGCAGCTTGGACCTCCTAGCGGGACCTGCTGGGTACGAGCAGTACTTC	CASSLDLLAGPAGYEQYF